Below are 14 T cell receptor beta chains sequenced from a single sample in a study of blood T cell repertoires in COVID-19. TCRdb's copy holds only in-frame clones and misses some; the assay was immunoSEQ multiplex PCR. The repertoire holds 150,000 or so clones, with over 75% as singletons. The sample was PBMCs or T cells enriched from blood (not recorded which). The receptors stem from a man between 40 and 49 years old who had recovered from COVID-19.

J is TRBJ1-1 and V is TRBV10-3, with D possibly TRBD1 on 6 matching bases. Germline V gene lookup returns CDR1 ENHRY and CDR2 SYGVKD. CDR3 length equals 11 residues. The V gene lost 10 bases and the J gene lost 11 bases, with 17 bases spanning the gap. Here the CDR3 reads CATKRTDRAFF. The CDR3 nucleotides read TGTGCCACAAAACGGACAGATCGGGCTTTCTTT.

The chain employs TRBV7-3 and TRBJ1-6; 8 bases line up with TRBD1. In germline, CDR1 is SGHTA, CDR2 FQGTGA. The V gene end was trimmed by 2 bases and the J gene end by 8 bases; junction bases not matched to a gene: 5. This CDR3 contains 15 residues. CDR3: CASSLVTGEDSPLHF. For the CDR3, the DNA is TGTGCCAGCAGCTTAGTGACAGGGGAAGATTCACCCCTCCACTTT.

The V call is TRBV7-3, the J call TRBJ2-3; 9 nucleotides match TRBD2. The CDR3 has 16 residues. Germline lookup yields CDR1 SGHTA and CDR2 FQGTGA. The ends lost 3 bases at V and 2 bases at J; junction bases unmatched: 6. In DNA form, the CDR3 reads TGTGCCAGCAGCTTCCACCCTAGCGGGGTCACAGATACGCAGTATTTT. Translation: CASSFHPSGVTDTQYF.

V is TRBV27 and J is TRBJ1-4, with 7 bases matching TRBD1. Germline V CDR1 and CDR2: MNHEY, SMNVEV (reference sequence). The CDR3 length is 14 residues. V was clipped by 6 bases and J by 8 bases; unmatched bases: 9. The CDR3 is CASSSDRVREKLFF. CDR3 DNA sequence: TGTGCCAGCAGCAGCGACAGGGTCCGGGAAAAACTGTTTTTT.

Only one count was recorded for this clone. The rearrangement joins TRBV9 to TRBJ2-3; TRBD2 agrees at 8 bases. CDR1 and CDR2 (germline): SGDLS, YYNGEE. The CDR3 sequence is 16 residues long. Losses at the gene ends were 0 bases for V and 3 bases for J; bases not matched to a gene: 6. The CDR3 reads CASSVGRGGRTDTQYF. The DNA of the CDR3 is TGTGCCAGCAGCGTAGGTCGGGGGGGCCGGACAGATACGCAGTATTTT.

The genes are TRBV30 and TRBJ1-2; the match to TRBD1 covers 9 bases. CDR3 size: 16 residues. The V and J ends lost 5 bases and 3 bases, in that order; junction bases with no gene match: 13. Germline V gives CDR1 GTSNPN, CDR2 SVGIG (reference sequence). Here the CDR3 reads CAWLDGTGGFYYGYTF. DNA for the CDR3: TGTGCCTGGCTGGATGGTACAGGGGGCTTTTACTATGGCTACACCTTC.

The CDR3 region has the DNA TGTGCCAGCAGCTTAGTTGGCTTGAGCACAGATACGCAGTATTTT. It codes for CASSLVGLSTDTQYF. The rearrangement joins TRBV7-3 to TRBJ2-3; D remains ambiguous. CDR3 length: 15 residues. Trimming took off 2 bases at V and 0 bases at J, with 9 bases between the two ends. The germline gives CDR1 SGHTA, CDR2 FQGTGA.

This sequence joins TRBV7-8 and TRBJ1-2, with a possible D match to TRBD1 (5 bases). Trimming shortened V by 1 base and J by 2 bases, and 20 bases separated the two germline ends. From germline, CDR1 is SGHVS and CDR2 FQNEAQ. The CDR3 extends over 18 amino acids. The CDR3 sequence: CASSLEVGAGWNNYGYTF. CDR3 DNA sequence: TGTGCCAGCAGCTTAGAGGTAGGTGCAGGGTGGAACAACTATGGCTACACCTTC.

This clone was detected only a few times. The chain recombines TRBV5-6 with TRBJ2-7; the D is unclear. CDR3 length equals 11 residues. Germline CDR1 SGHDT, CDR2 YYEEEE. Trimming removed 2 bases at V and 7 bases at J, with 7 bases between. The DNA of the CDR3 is TGTGCCAGCAGCTTATCCCGGGAGCAGTACGTC. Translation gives CASSLSREQYV.

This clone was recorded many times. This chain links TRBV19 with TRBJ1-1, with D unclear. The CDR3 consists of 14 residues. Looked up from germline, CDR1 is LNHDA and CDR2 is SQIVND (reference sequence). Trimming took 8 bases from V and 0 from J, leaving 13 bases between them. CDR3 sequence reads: CASLGRLVNTEAFF. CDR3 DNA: TGTGCCAGTTTGGGCAGGTTGGTGAACACTGAAGCTTTCTTT. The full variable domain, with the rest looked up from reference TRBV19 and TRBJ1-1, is DGGITQSPKYLFRKEGQNVTLSCEQNLNHDAMYWYRQDPGQGLRLIYYSQIVNDFQKGDIAEGYSVSREKKESFPLTVTSAQKNPTAFYLCASLGRLVNTEAFFGQGTRLTVV.

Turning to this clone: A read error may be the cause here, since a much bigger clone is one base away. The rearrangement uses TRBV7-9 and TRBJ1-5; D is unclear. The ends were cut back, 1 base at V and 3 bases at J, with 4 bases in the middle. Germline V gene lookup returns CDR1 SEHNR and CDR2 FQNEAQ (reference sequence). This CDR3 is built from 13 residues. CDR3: CASSLGANQPQHF. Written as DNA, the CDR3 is TGTGCCAGCAGCTTAGGGGCCAATCAGCCCCAGCATTTT.

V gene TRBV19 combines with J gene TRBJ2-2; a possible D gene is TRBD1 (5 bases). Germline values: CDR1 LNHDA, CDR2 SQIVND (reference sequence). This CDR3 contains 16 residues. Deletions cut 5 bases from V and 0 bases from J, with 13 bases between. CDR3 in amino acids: CASSDTVGANTGELFF. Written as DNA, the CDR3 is TGTGCCAGTAGTGACACCGTAGGGGCGAACACCGGGGAGCTGTTTTTT.

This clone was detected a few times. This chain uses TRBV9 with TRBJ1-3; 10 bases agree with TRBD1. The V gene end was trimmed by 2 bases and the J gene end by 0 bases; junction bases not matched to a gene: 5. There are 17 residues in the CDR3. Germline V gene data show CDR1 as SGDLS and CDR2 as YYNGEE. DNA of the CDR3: TGTGCCAGCAGCGTGGGACAGGGGCTTTACTCTGGAAACACCATATATTTT. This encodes CASSVGQGLYSGNTIYF.

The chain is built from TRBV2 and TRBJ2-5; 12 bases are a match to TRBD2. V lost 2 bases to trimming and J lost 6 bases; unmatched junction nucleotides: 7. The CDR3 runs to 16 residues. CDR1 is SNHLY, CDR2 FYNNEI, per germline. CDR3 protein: CASSELLAGGLKTQYF. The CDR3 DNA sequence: TGTGCCAGCAGTGAATTGCTAGCGGGGGGGCTAAAGACCCAGTACTTC.